Below, 14 T cell receptor beta chains from the same sample are listed, as sequenced in a study of technical replicates of blood from a handful of donors. Sequencing was performed with immunoSEQ multiplex PCR; in TCRdb, only in-frame clones are kept and a portion is missing. The table includes some 74,000 clones, about nine tenths detected once. Sequences were obtained from T cells isolated from PBMCs. These receptors were taken from a human donor in good health.

The J gene is TRBJ2-1, the V gene TRBV7-7; a possible D gene is TRBD2 (5 bases). The CDR3 has 14 amino acids. CDR1 and CDR2 from the germline V gene are SSHAT and FNYEAQ (reference sequence). V lost 1 base, J lost 9 bases, and 13 bases lay in between. The CDR3 spells CASSLGLREGEQFF. DNA for the CDR3: TGTGCCAGCAGCTTAGGGTTGAGGGAAGGTGAGCAGTTCTTC.

This clone was recorded once. V gene TRBV23-1 combines with J gene TRBJ1-2, with D perhaps matching TRBD1 (5 bases). TRBV23-1 is identified as an open reading frame with a role that is uncertain. The V end lost 1 base, the J end lost 7 bases, and 10 bases lay between the germline ends. The CDR3 is 13 amino acids. The CDR3 sequence: CASSQWGPSGYTF. The CDR3 DNA reads TGCGCCAGCAGTCAATGGGGCCCCAGTGGCTACACCTTC.

The gene calls are TRBV28 and TRBJ1-5, with D maybe TRBD1 (5 bases). Germline loops: CDR1 MDHEN, CDR2 SYDVKM. The CDR3 length is 15 residues. Trimming left V 4 bases short and J 3 bases short, with 13 bases between. The CDR3 spells CASSSTGGVNQPQHF. CDR3 coding DNA: TGTGCCAGCAGTTCTACCGGAGGGGTCAATCAGCCCCAGCATTTT.

This clone was counted once. The chain employs TRBV19 and TRBJ2-1, with 9 nucleotides matching TRBD1. Germline V lookup: CDR1 LNHDA, CDR2 SQIVND (reference sequence). V lost 7 bases, J lost 2 bases, and 3 bases stayed unmatched. The CDR3 totals 14 residues. CDR3 sequence: CASNDRGAYNEQFF. In nucleotides, the CDR3 is TGTGCCAGTAATGACAGGGGGGCCTACAATGAGCAGTTCTTC.

This clone came up once. The chain combines TRBV7-9 with TRBJ2-3, with 11 bases identical to TRBD1. V shed 2 bases and J 3 bases; nucleotides not matched to a gene: 4. The CDR3 spans 16 residues. Germline loops: CDR1 SEHNR, CDR2 FQNEAQ (reference sequence). The CDR3 DNA reads TGTGCCAGCAGCTTACTCGGACAGGGGGCGACAGATACGCAGTATTTT. Protein sequence: CASSLLGQGATDTQYF.

The chain joins TRBV2 to TRBJ1-3; TRBD1 is a possible D gene (5 bases). V dropped 3 bases and J dropped 1 base, with 10 bases sitting between them. CDR1 is SNHLY, CDR2 FYNNEI, per germline. This CDR3 comprises 15 residues. DNA for the CDR3: TGTGCCAGCAGTGAGTGGGGGGTGTCTGGAAACACCATATATTTT. Its protein product is CASSEWGVSGNTIYF.

J is TRBJ2-1 and V is TRBV6-1; weak D call: TRBD2 (6 bases). The V end was cut by 8 bases, the J end by 7 bases, with 18 bases between. Germline CDR1 MNHNS, CDR2 SASEGT. The CDR3 is 14 amino acids. The CDR3 DNA is TGTGCCAGCGCAATGAATCAGGGAGGAAATGAGCAGTTCTTC. This translates into CASAMNQGGNEQFF.

The rearrangement uses TRBV6-4 and TRBJ2-1; tentative D call: TRBD2 (6 bases). The CDR3 runs 16 residues. The germline V and J ends were trimmed by 3 bases and 2 bases, with 14 bases remaining between them. Germline CDR1 and CDR2: MRHNA and SNTAGT. The DNA for the CDR3 is TGTGCCAGCAGTGAGGCCTGGACTAAGACCTACAATGAGCAGTTCTTC. It encodes CASSEAWTKTYNEQFF.

The rearrangement joins TRBV5-1 to TRBJ2-1; 8 positions match TRBD2. This CDR3 spans 17 amino acids. The V gene end was trimmed by 3 bases and the J gene end by 8 bases; junction bases not matched to a gene: 16. Germline V gene sequence: CDR1 SGHRS, CDR2 YFSETQ. CDR3 loop: CASSWGGTSSSTDEQFF. The CDR3 DNA follows: TGCGCCAGCAGCTGGGGGGGGACTAGTAGTAGTACCGATGAGCAGTTCTTC.

J is TRBJ1-2 and V is TRBV7-9, with 9 nucleotides matching TRBD1. CDR1 is SEHNR, CDR2 FQNEAQ, per germline (reference sequence). Germline trimming cut 5 bases from V and 8 bases from J; bases unmatched to any gene: 6. CDR3 size: 13 residues. The chain's CDR3 is CASSLDRGKGYTF. Here the CDR3 DNA reads TGTGCCAGCAGCCTGGACAGGGGTAAGGGCTACACCTTC.

The chain joins TRBV10-2 to TRBJ2-7; TRBD1 is a possible D gene (6 bases). Germline CDR1 reads WSHSY; CDR2 reads SAAADI. CDR3 length: 15 residues. Trimming stripped 0 bases from V and 3 bases from J, with 12 bases between. CDR3 bases: TGCGCCAGCAGTGAGTCGTACAGGGAGAGCTACGAGCAGTACTTC. Its protein product is CASSESYRESYEQYF.

The chain employs TRBV7-3 and TRBJ1-2; D gene unclear. The germline gives CDR1 SGHTA, CDR2 FQGTGA. CDR3 length equals 15 residues. The V and J ends lost 5 bases and 0 bases respectively, with 13 bases between them. CDR3 sequence: CASSPGTAPNYGYTF. CDR3 nucleotides: TGTGCCAGCAGCCCTGGAACAGCCCCTAACTATGGCTACACCTTC.

The chain is built from TRBV9 and TRBJ2-3; D is uncertain. Per germline, CDR1 SGDLS and CDR2 YYNGEE. The V gene lost 0 bases and the J gene lost 6 bases, with 8 bases spanning the gap. The CDR3 consists of 13 residues. Here the CDR3 reads CASSVDMEDTQYF. The CDR3 nucleotides are TGTGCCAGCAGCGTAGATATGGAGGATACGCAGTATTTT.

The chain has TRBV15 and TRBJ2-5; 10 nucleotides line up with TRBD1. Germline V gene sequence: CDR1 LNHNV, CDR2 YYDKDF (reference sequence). V shed 0 bases and J 4 bases; nucleotides not matched to a gene: 17. The CDR3 length is 20 residues. The CDR3 sequence is CATSRDTRFPGQGLGETQYF. The CDR3 bases are TGTGCCACCAGCAGAGATACCCGATTTCCGGGACAGGGGCTGGGAGAGACCCAGTACTTC.